A selection of T cell receptor beta chains follows, all from one sample in a study of shared clonotypes between healthy human individuals. Generated by immunoSEQ multiplex PCR, the TCRdb table keeps only in-frame clones and is missing some. The table records over a million clones, roughly 97% of them present only once. What was sequenced was naive CD4+ T cells sorted from blood. Receptor source: a man aged 25-45 years in good health. Each CDR3 is given with its conserved first and last residue. The D gene is left open where the match is weak. Rows may omit the clone size; those that give it use once, few, many or a size class.

CASSPRQGATEAFF TGTGCCAGCAGTCCGAGACAGGGAGCCACTGAAGCTTTCTTT TRBJ1-1 NA TRBD1 TRBV27
CASSVEREVTFGSYNEQFF TGTGCCAGCAGTGTAGAGCGGGAGGTTACGTTCGGGTCCTACAATGAGCAGTTCTTC TRBJ2-1 NA TRBD2 TRBV2
CSATSGSSYNEQFF TGCAGCGCCACCAGCGGGTCCTCCTACAATGAGCAGTTCTTC TRBJ2-1 NA NA TRBV29-1
CASSGLAGEDEQFF TGTGCCAGCAGTGGACTAGCGGGAGAAGATGAGCAGTTCTTC TRBJ2-1 NA TRBD2 TRBV27
CASRDEGQGQGPQHF TGTGCCAGCAGAGATGAGGGACAGGGCCAGGGGCCCCAGCATTTT TRBJ1-5 NA TRBD1 TRBV2
CASSYRGMVDTEAFF TGCGCCAGCAGCTATCGGGGTATGGTGGACACTGAAGCTTTCTTT TRBJ1-1 NA NA TRBV5-1
CASSLGLRRTGLSYEQYF TGTGCCAGCAGCTTGGGCCTGAGGAGAACCGGACTCTCTTACGAGCAGTACTTC TRBJ2-7 NA NA TRBV5-6
CASSSGQGDRGAFF TGCGCCAGCAGCTCCGGACAGGGGGACAGGGGAGCTTTCTTT TRBJ1-1 NA TRBD1 TRBV5-1
CASSPPSGDTQYF TGTGCCAGCTCACCACCGTCGGGAGATACGCAGTATTTT TRBJ2-3 NA NA TRBV18
CASSLVTSAGSVEQFF TGTGCCAGCAGCTTGGTTACGTCGGCAGGCAGTGTTGAGCAGTTCTTC TRBJ2-1 NA NA TRBV5-5
CASSRPPTEAFF TGTGCCAGCAGCCGGCCCCCCACTGAAGCTTTCTTT TRBJ1-1 NA NA TRBV6-5
CASSSTGGAFSGNTIYF TGTGCCAGCTCAAGCACAGGGGGCGCTTTCTCTGGAAACACCATATATTTT TRBJ1-3 NA TRBD1 TRBV18
CASRATSPQETQYF TGTGCCAGCAGGGCGACTAGCCCCCAAGAGACCCAGTACTTC TRBJ2-5 once TRBD2 TRBV2
CASSLIFLNRSTYEQYF TGTGCCAGCAGCTTAATTTTTCTTAACAGGAGTACCTACGAGCAGTACTTC TRBJ2-7 NA NA TRBV7-3
CASSLSGPPYNEQFF TGTGCCAGCAGCCTTAGCGGGCCGCCCTACAATGAGCAGTTCTTC TRBJ2-1 NA TRBD2 TRBV7-2
CASSEPGELFF TGTGCCAGCAGTGAACCCGGGGAGCTGTTTTTT TRBJ2-2 NA NA TRBV2
CASSRDRHYEQYF TGCGCCAGCAGCCGGGACAGGCACTACGAGCAGTACTTC TRBJ2-7 NA TRBD1 TRBV5-1
CASSATTSGRAYTGELFF TGTGCCAGCAGCGCGACGACTAGCGGGAGGGCCTACACCGGGGAGCTGTTTTTT TRBJ2-2 NA TRBD2 TRBV9
CAISDPRSNEQFF TGTGCCATCAGTGATCCCCGTTCCAATGAGCAGTTCTTC TRBJ2-1 NA NA TRBV10-3
CASSFADGYEQYF TGTGCCAGCAGCTTTGCTGACGGCTACGAGCAGTACTTC TRBJ2-7 NA NA TRBV7-6
CASSPLGGGRNEQFF TGTGCCAGCAGCCCCCTTGGTGGCGGGAGGAATGAGCAGTTCTTC TRBJ2-1 NA TRBD2 TRBV9
CASSKLRPSRFDEQYF TGTGCCAGCAGCAAACTCCGGCCGAGTCGGTTTGACGAGCAGTACTTC TRBJ2-7 NA NA TRBV21-1
CASSLVQVVTDTQYF TGTGCCAGCAGCTTAGTTCAGGTCGTAACAGATACGCAGTATTTT TRBJ2-3 NA NA TRBV11-2
CASSLEGSYTF TGTGCCAGCAGTTTGGAGGGTAGCTACACCTTC TRBJ1-2 NA NA TRBV28
CASSLQGVITGELFF TGTGCCAGCAGTTTACAGGGGGTAATCACCGGGGAGCTGTTTTTT TRBJ2-2 NA TRBD1 TRBV5-4
CASSHHGAPSYEQYF TGTGCCAGCAGCCATCATGGAGCACCCAGCTACGAGCAGTACTTC TRBJ2-7 NA NA TRBV7-2
CASSTGQLGANTEAFF TGTGCCAGCAGCACGGGACAGTTAGGAGCAAACACTGAAGCTTTCTTT TRBJ1-1 NA TRBD1 TRBV5-4
CASSLKGPHNEQFF TGTGCCAGCAGTTTGAAAGGGCCACACAATGAGCAGTTCTTC TRBJ2-1 NA NA TRBV28
CASSLAGDQPQHF TGTGCCAGCAGCTTAGCTGGGGATCAGCCCCAGCATTTT TRBJ1-5 few NA TRBV7-9
CASSSGLLNTEAFF TGTGCCAGCAGCTCGGGCCTTCTAAACACTGAAGCTTTCTTT TRBJ1-1 NA NA TRBV7-9
CASSLKWSLSTLRTDTQYF TGTGCCAGCAGTTTAAAGTGGAGCCTTAGCACCCTACGCACAGATACGCAGTATTTT TRBJ2-3 NA NA TRBV27
CASRYLTGELFF TGTGCCAGCAGATATCTTACCGGGGAGCTGTTTTTT TRBJ2-2 NA NA TRBV28
CASSVGLVHEQYF TGTGCCAGCAGCGTCGGACTGGTCCACGAGCAGTACTTC TRBJ2-7 NA NA TRBV9
CASSLATGQPQHF TGTGCCAGCAGCTTGGCGACGGGTCAGCCCCAGCATTTT TRBJ1-5 NA NA TRBV5-6
CASSFGPVGGGGLEKLFF TGTGCCAGCAGCTTTGGTCCGGTAGGGGGAGGCGGTCTTGAAAAACTGTTTTTT TRBJ1-4 NA NA TRBV5-4
CASSLVGAQETQYF TGTGCCAGCAGCTTAGTGGGAGCTCAAGAGACCCAGTACTTC TRBJ2-5 NA NA TRBV7-9
CAISETGWNEQFF TGTGCCATCAGTGAGACAGGGTGGAATGAGCAGTTCTTC TRBJ2-1 NA NA TRBV10-3
CASSFRLAGREQYF TGTGCCAGTAGTTTTCGACTAGCGGGTCGCGAGCAGTACTTC TRBJ2-7 NA TRBD2 TRBV19
CASSHNRRQGNQPQHF TGTGCCAGCAGCCATAATCGGAGGCAGGGGAATCAGCCCCAGCATTTT TRBJ1-5 NA NA TRBV21-1
CASSYSGGMETQYF TGTGCCAGCAGTTACTCAGGGGGAATGGAGACCCAGTACTTC TRBJ2-5 NA NA TRBV6-6